This T cell receptor (beta chain) was sequenced for a study of T cells in Graves' hyperthyroidism and ophthalmopathy (dated by TCRdb to between 2019 and 2020). About the full investigation: To identify distinguishing TCR V-J signatures, a discovery cohort of 100 patients was used, comprising fewer than 45 with Graves' ophthalmopathy and under 60 with stable Graves' hyperthyroidism. In addition, the study compared T-cell repertoires in thyroid tissue and in blood from six Graves' hyperthyroidism patients. The paper reports TCR Vbeta CDR3 sequencing of fewer than 150 peripheral blood samples: some 41 ophthalmopathy, over 70 hyperthyroidism and 17 progressor patients. After sampling, hyperthyroidism patients received methimazole starting at 30 mg daily, and ophthalmopathy patients received high-dose intravenous methylprednisolone. The 100 discovery patients were divided at random into training and test sets in a 7:3 ratio. Whether ophthalmopathy could be predicted prospectively was tested in an independent validation cohort made up of under 20 hyperthyroidism patients plus 17 patients who later progressed to ophthalmopathy.

TCR beta CDR3 regions were amplified from RNA transcripts. The first round of RT-PCR for the TCR CDR3 was performed with the HTBI primer set and the Qiagen OneStep RT-PCR kit. Libraries were constructed in a second round of multiplex PCR, after which size selection and purification were performed. Libraries were sequenced paired-end with 100 bp reads on an Illumina HiSeq2000. The study's own analysis went as follows. SOAPnuke was used to process the raw data, removing reads that contained adapters or uncalled bases, had a mean Phred below 15, or lacked an exact match to the constant primer or identifier. High-quality paired reads were merged with COPE v1.2.5, and unique nucleotide sequences were defined as clonotypes. MiTCR v1.1 was used to align clonotypes to the IMGT TRBV, TRBD and TRBJ reference segments. The analysis included only V-J combinations with a frequency above 0.0001, which together covered more than 98% of the repertoires. The TCS score was defined as the ratio of F50 (clonal expansion) to E x V (chaos), calculated using BLOSUM62-based TCRdist between CDR3 peptides within each V-J. Welch's t-statistics and random forest reduced roughly 540 V-J features to fewer than 15, which were used in a naive Bayes classifier (R e1071). Thyroid-blood repertoire similarity was quantified with the Morisita-Horn index. TCRdb ran its own pipeline on the public reads, namely fastp trimming at Q25 and MiXCR clone calling, and kept in-frame beta chains. CDR3 protein sequences are deduplicated, and each keeps its most common genes and DNA. These V and J calls are TCRdb output, not the study's own analysis. This sample holds about 640,000 distinct CDR3 sequences; about 45% were observed only once. The ten largest clones capture roughly 6.5% of the sample.

The CDR3 numbers 12 residues from cysteine through phenylalanine. The sequence is cut down to CDR3 DNA, 36 bases in frame from base 1. Taken from the germline V gene, the CDR1 and CDR2 loops are SQVTM and ANQGSEA. Study-level results and caveats: A 13 V-J signature model separated ophthalmopathy from stable hyperthyroidism, with approximately 86% sensitivity and just under 84% specificity in cross-validation and 80%/75% in testing. Most expanded thyroid clonotypes (frequency above 0.001) were also detected in blood, a finding suggesting that blood repertoires may reflect thyroid immune responses. During validation, the model predicted progression to ophthalmopathy a median of roughly six months ahead of onset, with almost 71% sensitivity and 72% to 80% specificity. Sample size was not statistically predetermined, and investigators were not blinded to group allocation.

Any patient with an uncontrolled infection, another autoimmune disease, pregnancy or lactation was excluded. Diagnoses were based on clinical symptoms, serum thyroxine and TRAb, thyroid ultrasound and orbital computed tomography. Total RNA was extracted using Trizol reagent, and RNA quality was assessed on an Agilent 2100 Bioanalyzer. Worth noting for this clonotype: There is no known antigen for this receptor. No much larger clonotype is one base removed from it; base qualities were not supplied.

The sequenced material came from peripheral blood or thyroid tissue (not recorded which). The receptor comes from an adult man with Graves' disease, either hyperthyroidism or ophthalmopathy (not recorded which). The rearranged chain carries TRBV29-1 and TRBJ2-7; TRBD2 fits 9 bases in the junction. In nucleotides, the sequence is TGCAGTGAAGGACTAGCGAGCTACGAGCAGTACTTC. The translation is CSEGLASYEQYF.